This T cell receptor beta chain was sequenced during a study of shared clonotypes between healthy human individuals (TCRdb year 2020). General notes on the study: The cohort included a few men and two women between 18 and 49 years of age. Per donor, three plates each were used for CD4 naive and CD4 memory, two for CD8 naive, and one for CD8 memory. Per donor, leukapheresis produced somewhere between about 0.94 and 9 billion PBMCs. Different laboratories and diverse techniques were used to prepare libraries and sequence TCR repertoires, to increase sequencing depth and limit assay-specific biases. Blood TCR repertoires of roughly five healthy adults were deeply sequenced to estimate repertoire size and the extent of clonotype sharing between individuals. Study-wide findings and limitations: Larger estimated clonotype richness was generally found for naive subsets than for memory subsets. Based on pairwise subsampling, the degree of clonotype sharing among donors was expected to be affected by sequencing depth. Incomplete sequencing was indicated by rarefaction of sorted-subset datasets, despite the large sequencing depth. Clonotypes shared by all four sorted-subset donors showed higher generation probabilities than non-shared clonotypes. Sampling was restricted to blood, and TCR repertoires in tissue are likely to differ from TCR repertoires in blood. About 5% of naive CD4, 3.5% of naive CD8, approximately 2.2% of memory CD4, and around 0.42% of memory CD8 clonotypes were shared across several donors. The genetic and exposure-history diversity represented was limited by the small number of donors.

A note on this clone: Its antigen specificity is not known. Per-nucleotide qualities are absent, and no much larger clonotype sits a single base away.

For the CD8 naive samples, CD45RO-negative cells were positively selected for CCR7, yielding a CD45RA+CCR7+ population from which TemRA cells were excluded. The donors were healthy, HIV-negative adults with no recently reported acute infections or vaccinations. All donors were Caucasian adults living in Nashville, Tennessee, USA. Blood was collected by leukapheresis, and PBMCs were isolated by Ficoll-Histopaque density gradient centrifugation and then cryopreserved in liquid nitrogen vapor phase. Analytical flow cytometry was used to check the purity and quantity of each magnetically sorted T cell population. Genomic DNA was isolated from each sorted fraction and quantified by UV absorbance on a Nanodrop 2000c. V loses 3 bases at its end and J loses 5 bases; junction bases beyond the gene matches: 9. CDR1 and CDR2 were assigned from the germline V gene as SQVTM and ANQGSEA. From the cysteine up to the phenylalanine, the CDR3 has a length of 16 residues. Only the CDR3 part of the read is kept: 48 bases, read in frame from the first base.

Using the deep immunoSEQ assay, multiplex PCR amplified TCR CDR3 regions from genomic DNA. Extracted genomic DNA from each cell subset was spread evenly across all wells of several immunoSEQ 96-well plates, with each plate serving as a replicate. For sorted subsets, each replicate PCR was loaded with about 0.2 ug genomic DNA, equivalent to 30,000 or so T cell genomes. Purified libraries were measured with a Qubit 3.0 fluorometer, size-checked on a Bioanalyzer 2100, and measured again with the KAPA Library Quantification kit. Each immunoSEQ 96-well plate was sequenced on its own single-read 150-cycle Illumina NextSeq 550 flow cell. The authors processed their data as follows. Because the immunoSEQ output included only junctional sequences and no quality scores, the filtering could not be the same as the filtering used for full-length reads. To assign V/J genes and CDR3, sequences were annotated against IMGT germline references using PyIR, a Python wrapper for IgBLAST v1.9. Reads were removed for weak V/J assignments (E-value above 1e-6), missing CDR3, stop codons, out-of-frame junctions, or ambiguous translated residues. V3J clonotypes were defined as sequences sharing the same inferred V gene, J gene, and CDR3 amino acid sequence. To compute the percentage overlap between repertoires, the number of shared unique clonotypes was divided by the size of the smaller repertoire. Repertoire richness was assessed with RTK rarefaction, the Chao1 estimator, and Recon v2.1 estimates of unobserved clonotypes. OLGA was used to compute generation probabilities for all TCRbeta clonotypes that the gDNA method yielded from a few donors. The table was pulled from immuneACCESS by TCRdb, which kept in-frame rearrangements only. Such tables lose some clones; where checked, under half of the loss comes from unresolved V genes, and the rest has no known cause. V and J calls plus clone size are reproduced from that table; the DNA served to infer D and trimming. This sample is represented by 2 million to 2.5 million clones; about 95% of them were singletons. The ten largest clonotypes hold about 1.1% of the sample.

The receptor was derived from a young man in good health. The sequence links TRBV29-1 to TRBJ2-1, and TRBD2 aligns with 11 junction nucleotides. Source material: naive CD8+ T cells sorted from blood. The cell subset or site tag for this specimen amounts to: CD45RA+CCR7+. The DNA is as follows: TGCAGCGTTGATGTTTCTAGCGGGGGGCCCAACAATGAGCAGTTCTTC. This codes for CSVDVSSGGPNNEQFF.